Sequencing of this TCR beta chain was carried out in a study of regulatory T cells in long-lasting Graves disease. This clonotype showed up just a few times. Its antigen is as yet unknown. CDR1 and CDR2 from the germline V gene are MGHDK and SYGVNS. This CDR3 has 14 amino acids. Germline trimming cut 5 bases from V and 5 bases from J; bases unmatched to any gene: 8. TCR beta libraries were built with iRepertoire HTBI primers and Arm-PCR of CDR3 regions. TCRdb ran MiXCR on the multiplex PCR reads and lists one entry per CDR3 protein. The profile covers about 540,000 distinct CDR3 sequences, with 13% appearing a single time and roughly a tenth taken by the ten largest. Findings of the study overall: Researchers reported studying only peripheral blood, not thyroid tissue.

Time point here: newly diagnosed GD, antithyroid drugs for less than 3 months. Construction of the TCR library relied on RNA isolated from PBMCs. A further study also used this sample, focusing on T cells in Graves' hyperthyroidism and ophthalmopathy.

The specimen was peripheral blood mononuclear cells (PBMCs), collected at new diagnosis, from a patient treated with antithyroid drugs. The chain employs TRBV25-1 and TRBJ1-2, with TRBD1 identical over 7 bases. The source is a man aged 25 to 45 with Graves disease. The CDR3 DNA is TGTGCCAGCAGTCCCCAGGGGGTTTCGTATGGCTACACCTTC. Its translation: CASSPQGVSYGYTF.